This T cell receptor (beta chain) is from a study of neoadjuvant anti-PD-1 for oral cavity cancer. Across the whole study: Patients without progression got a fourth dose around day 43. General study points: PBMC Gini-index clonality exceeded responders' in non-responders post-nivolumab.

Clones were read by immunoSEQ multiplex PCR, and TCRdb kept only the in-frame ones, dropping some. Counted here are more than 25,000 clones, about 80% occurring once; the ten biggest clones make up 3% to 4%. Sample time point: after neoadjuvant nivolumab, at surgical resection. The patients had HPV-negative, locally advanced oral cavity squamous cell carcinoma. PBMCs were not maintained or expanded in culture before analysis. This clone was seen only once. Antigen: not known. The TCR originated in a person between 40 and 85 years old with oral cavity squamous cell carcinoma. The input for sequencing was PBMCs, taken after nivolumab (anti-PD-1) treatment.

DNA of the CDR3: TGTGCCAGCAGCCCCGGGACAGGGGGGAATCAGCCCCAGCATTTT. Encoded protein: CASSPGTGGNQPQHF. The gene calls are TRBV6-5 and TRBJ1-5; TRBD1 matches 11 bases. Germline V gene data show CDR1 as MNHEY and CDR2 as SVGAGI. The CDR3 has 15 residues. Trimming took 6 bases from V and 4 from J; bases not matched to a gene: 5.